Below are 19 T cell receptor beta chains sequenced from a single sample in a study of CD8 T cells in Susac syndrome. After extraction with the RNeasy kit, about 0.45 to 1 ug of the RNA was reverse transcribed using random hexamers. Each CDR3 protein is one row after TCRdb ran MiXCR on the immunoSEQ multiplex PCR reads. This sample has more than 100,000 distinct CDR3 sequences; nearly 96% occur once, and the top ten carry roughly 0.14%. The sample comprised CD4+ T cells from PBMCs. The receptors come from a human donor with Susac syndrome.

V usage is TRBV6-4 and J usage is TRBJ2-1; possible D gene TRBD2, 5 bases. CDR1 is MRHNA, CDR2 SNTAGT, per germline. Trimming stripped 4 bases from V and 4 bases from J, with 14 bases between. CDR3 length: 15 amino acids. The CDR3 nucleotides are TGTGCCAGCAGTGTGGGAATAGCGCGATACAATGAGCAGTTCTTC. Its translation is CASSVGIARYNEQFF.

For the CDR3, the DNA is TGTGCCAGCAGCCCACACTCCCCAGGACAGCCGATGAACACTGAAGCTTTCTTT. Translated, it gives CASSPHSPGQPMNTEAFF. V and J are TRBV11-2 and TRBJ1-1; the D gene is possibly TRBD1 (6 bases). The CDR3 spans 18 residues. Germline V CDR1 and CDR2: SGHAT, FQNNGV. The V end lost 5 bases, the J end lost 0 bases, and 22 bases lay between the germline ends.

The CDR3 spells CASSLEVRGRVGSSNQPQHF. As DNA, the CDR3 is TGTGCCAGCAGCTTAGAAGTCAGGGGGCGCGTCGGATCTAGCAATCAGCCCCAGCATTTT. V is TRBV11-2 and J is TRBJ1-5; TRBD1 matches at 8 bases. CDR1 and CDR2 (germline): SGHAT, FQNNGV. This CDR3 is 20 amino acids long. J lost 0 bases, V lost 0 bases, and 13 bases had no gene match.

The chain links TRBV9 to TRBJ2-7, with D possibly matching TRBD1 (5 bases). Per the germline V gene, CDR1 is SGDLS and CDR2 is YYNGEE. The CDR3 contains 13 residues. Deletions cut 0 bases from V and 6 bases from J, with 10 bases between. CDR3 residues: CASSVGMGLEQYF. For the CDR3, the DNA is TGTGCCAGCAGCGTAGGAATGGGGCTCGAGCAGTACTTC. The variable domain in full, completed from reference TRBV9 and TRBJ2-7, reads DSGVTQTPKHLITATGQRVTLRCSPRSGDLSVYWYQQSLDQGLQFLIQYYNGEERAKGNILERFSAQQFPDLHSELNLSSLELGDSALYFCASSVGMGLEQYFGPGTRLTVT.

The chain links TRBV30 to TRBJ2-5; no firm D call. Trimming stripped 0 bases from V and 5 bases from J, with 10 bases between. This CDR3 is 13 amino acids long. CDR1 GTSNPN and CDR2 SVGIG come from the germline V gene (reference sequence). CDR3 sequence reads: CAWSVGARETQYF. Written as DNA, the CDR3 is TGTGCCTGGAGTGTAGGTGCTCGGGAGACCCAGTACTTC.

V is TRBV20-1 and J is TRBJ2-7; maybe TRBD1 (5 bases). This CDR3 is built from 13 residues. From germline, CDR1 is DFQATT and CDR2 SNEGSKA (reference sequence). Trimming removed 4 bases at V and 0 bases at J, with 10 bases between. In nucleotides, the CDR3 is TGCAGTGCTAACAGACAGTACTCCTACGAGCAGTACTTC. It yields the protein CSANRQYSYEQYF.

DNA for the CDR3: TGTGCCAGCAGCTTAGAAAGACAAGGCCCTATCTATGGCTACACCTTC. As protein: CASSLERQGPIYGYTF. The gene calls are TRBV7-2 and TRBJ1-2; D is ambiguous. CDR1 SGHTA and CDR2 FQGNSA come from the germline V gene. The CDR3 is 16 residues long. Trimming left V 1 base short and J 4 bases short, with 16 bases between.

This chain uses TRBV5-4 with TRBJ2-5, with 10 bases lining up with TRBD2. Trimming at V came to 0 bases and at J to 5 bases, leaving 7 bases not matched to a gene. The CDR3 spans 16 residues. The germline V gene has CDR1 SGHNT and CDR2 YYREEE (reference sequence). CDR3 in DNA: TGTGCCAGCAGCTTGGCCAGCGGGAGGGCCAGGGAGACCCAGTACTTC. As protein: CASSLASGRARETQYF.

The chain carries TRBV7-2 and TRBJ2-4; the D gene is possibly TRBD2 (6 bases). V was pared by 5 bases and J by 8 bases, with 16 bases between. The CDR3 has 14 residues. Germline loops: CDR1 SGHTA, CDR2 FQGNSA. The DNA of the CDR3 is TGTGCCAGCAGCCTGACTAGAAGGTCAGACATTCAGTACTTC. Protein: CASSLTRRSDIQYF.

The CDR3 DNA reads as TGTGCCAGCAGTTTAGGCCGCATGGAGACCCAGTACTTC. This encodes CASSLGRMETQYF. V and J are TRBV28 and TRBJ2-5, with D uncertain. CDR1 MDHEN and CDR2 SYDVKM come from the germline V gene. The CDR3 runs 13 residues. Trimming removed 2 bases from V and 5 bases from J, with 9 bases in between.

The rearrangement joins TRBV29-1 to TRBJ2-2; D gene ambiguous. Looked up from germline, CDR1 is SQVTM and CDR2 is ANQGSEA. The V gene lost 3 bases and the J gene lost 4 bases, with 12 bases spanning the gap. CDR3 size: 14 residues. The CDR3 DNA follows: TGCAGCGTTGAGACCAAATTTGGCACCGGGGAGCTGTTTTTT. It is translated as CSVETKFGTGELFF.

This sequence joins TRBV30 and TRBJ1-4, with 9 positions matching TRBD1. With 4 bases clipped from V and 8 bases from J, the junction kept 17 bases outside the gene matches. The germline V gene has CDR1 GTSNPN and CDR2 SVGIG (reference sequence). This CDR3 region has 17 residues. The CDR3 loop reads CAWKPWPVQGAREKLFF. The DNA for the CDR3 is TGTGCCTGGAAACCCTGGCCAGTACAGGGGGCTAGGGAAAAACTGTTTTTT.

The chain couples TRBV6-6 to TRBJ2-5, with 10 bases identical to TRBD2. Trimming at V came to 6 bases and at J to 5 bases, leaving 12 bases not matched to a gene. There are 16 residues in the CDR3. The V gene's germline CDR1 is MNHNY and CDR2 SVGAGI (reference sequence). The CDR3 is CASRSERTSGRETQYF. The CDR3 DNA reads TGTGCCAGCAGATCCGAAAGGACTAGCGGTCGGGAGACCCAGTACTTC.

Notes on this clonotype: Mismatch with germline at one junction end may stem from a read error. The V gene is TRBV5-4, the J gene TRBJ2-1; a possible D gene is TRBD2 (7 bases). The germline CDR1 and CDR2 sequences are SGHNT and YYREEE (reference sequence). The CDR3 is 11 amino acids. The CDR3 DNA sequence: TGTGCCAGCAGCTTAGGGGGGGTCCCCCTCTTC. This translates into CASSLGGVPLF.

J is TRBJ2-7 and V is TRBV28; TRBD2 matches at 8 bases. The CDR3 extends over 16 amino acids. The germline CDR1 and CDR2 sequences are MDHEN and SYDVKM. Trimming removed 3 bases from V and 2 bases from J; junction bases left unmatched: 9. In DNA form, the CDR3 reads TGTGCCAGCAGTTTGACCTCCAGCGGGAGCCCCTACGAGCAGTACTTC. It translates to CASSLTSSGSPYEQYF. Complete variable domain (other parts from reference TRBV28 and TRBJ2-7): DVKVTQSSRYLVKRTGEKVFLECVQDMDHENMFWYRQDPGLGLRLIYFSYDVKMKEKGDIPEGYSVSREKKERFSLILESASTNQTSMYLCASSLTSSGSPYEQYFGPGTRLTVT.

The chain carries TRBV4-3 and TRBJ2-3; perhaps TRBD2 as D (5 bases). The length of the CDR3 is 16 residues. V was shortened by 1 base and J by 1 base, with 12 bases between the two germline ends. The germline V gene encodes CDR1 LGHNA and CDR2 YSLEER. This chain's CDR3 is CASSQGLRGRTDTQYF. CDR3 bases: TGCGCCAGCAGCCAAGGTTTGCGAGGGCGCACAGATACGCAGTATTTT.

J is TRBJ2-7 and V is TRBV4-3; no definite D call. CDR3 length: 16 amino acids. Trimming shortened V by 1 base and J by 3 bases, and 16 bases separated the two germline ends. Germline V CDR1 and CDR2: LGHNA, YSLEER. This CDR3 is CASSQVPAQAVYEQYF. The CDR3 DNA sequence: TGCGCCAGCAGCCAAGTCCCAGCTCAAGCCGTCTACGAGCAGTACTTC.

The chain recombines TRBV20-1 with TRBJ2-1, with D possibly TRBD2 on 6 matching bases. This CDR3 has 15 residues. Germline lookup yields CDR1 DFQATT and CDR2 SNEGSKA (reference sequence). Trimming removed 0 bases at V and 0 bases at J, with 9 bases between. The CDR3 coding sequence is TGCAGTGCTAGAGAAGGGACTCTCTCCTACAATGAGCAGTTCTTC. Translation gives CSAREGTLSYNEQFF.

The CDR3 DNA reads as TGCAGCGTCGCTATGGGACTAGCGGGAAATCGTGGTGAGCAGTTCTTC. Translating gives CSVAMGLAGNRGEQFF. The chain has TRBV29-1 and TRBJ2-1; 13 bases match TRBD2. CDR1 SQVTM and CDR2 ANQGSEA come from the germline V gene. V was clipped by 6 bases and J by 9 bases; unmatched bases: 14. There are 16 residues in the CDR3.